This T cell receptor beta chain was profiled in a study of CD8 T cells in ankylosing spondylitis. TCRdb processed the 5' RACE reads anew with MiXCR; each CDR3 protein has one entry. The sample gives roughly 670,000 distinct CDR3 sequences, 19% of which show up once; about 19% is in the top ten. Findings and limits, study-wide: Ankylosing spondylitis blood appeared to carry a characteristic TCR beta motif of roughly 8 highly homologous variants. Researchers reportedly found disease-linked clones significantly enriched in matched ankylosing spondylitis synovial fluid.

A few counts support this clonotype. Its antigen is not identified. Sequencing was done on a sample of blood, either unsorted or a sorted T cell fraction (not recorded which). This sequence was found in a male donor with ankylosing spondylitis.

The CDR3 DNA is TGCAGTGCTAAGAGGGAAACTGAAGCTTTCTTT. Residues: CSAKRETEAFF. The chain couples TRBV20-1 to TRBJ1-1; D not resolved. V dropped 4 bases and J dropped 5 bases, with 8 bases sitting between them. Looked up from germline, CDR1 is DFQATT and CDR2 is SNEGSKA (reference sequence). This CDR3 region has 11 residues.